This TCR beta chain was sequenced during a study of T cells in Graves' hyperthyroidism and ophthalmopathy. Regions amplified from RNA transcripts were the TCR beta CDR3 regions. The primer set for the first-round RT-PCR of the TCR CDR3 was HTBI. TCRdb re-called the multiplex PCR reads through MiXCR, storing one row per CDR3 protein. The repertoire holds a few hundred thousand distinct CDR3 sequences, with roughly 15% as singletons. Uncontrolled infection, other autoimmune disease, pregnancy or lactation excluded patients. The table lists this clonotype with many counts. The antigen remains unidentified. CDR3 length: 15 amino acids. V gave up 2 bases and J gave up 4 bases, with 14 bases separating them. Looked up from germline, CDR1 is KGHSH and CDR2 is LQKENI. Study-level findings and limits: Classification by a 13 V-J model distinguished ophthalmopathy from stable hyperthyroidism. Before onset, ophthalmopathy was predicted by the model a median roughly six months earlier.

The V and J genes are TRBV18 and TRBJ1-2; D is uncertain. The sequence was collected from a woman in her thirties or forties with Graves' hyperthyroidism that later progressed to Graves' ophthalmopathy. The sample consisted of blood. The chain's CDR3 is CASSPSEISVYGYTF. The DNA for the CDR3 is TGTGCCAGCTCACCAAGTGAAATATCCGTCTATGGCTACACCTTC.